These 31 T cell receptor beta chains originate from one sample sequenced in a study of CD8+ T cells in alopecia areata. cDNA prepared by RNA extraction and subsequent reverse transcription served as the template for sequencing. The method was immunoSEQ multiplex PCR; TCRdb's version includes in-frame clones alone and lacks a portion of them. The sample carries 160,000 or so clones, approximately 65% recorded once. Specimen: CD8+ T cells sorted from blood, collected at week 0. The receptors originated from a human donor with alopecia areata.

V gene TRBV6-1 combines with J gene TRBJ1-2; the D gene is possibly TRBD1 (6 bases). This CDR3 has 15 residues. V was clipped by 10 bases and J by 5 bases, with 23 bases between them. Germline V gives CDR1 MNHNS, CDR2 SASEGT. The CDR3 sequence: CATSSATGTAYGYTF. DNA of the CDR3: TGTGCCACATCCTCTGCTACAGGGACGGCTTATGGCTACACCTTC.

In this sample, this clone turned up a few times. The sample carries other DNA sequences with the same CDR3. The rearrangement joins TRBV6-6 to TRBJ2-3; 7 bases line up with TRBD2. J was trimmed by 4 bases and V by 1 base; bases with no gene match: 2. CDR3 size: 14 residues. Germline V gene lookup returns CDR1 MNHNY and CDR2 SVGAGI (reference sequence). The DNA of the CDR3 is TGTGCCAGCAGTTACTGGGGAGGGGCAGATACGCAGTATTTT. Protein: CASSYWGGADTQYF.

V and J are TRBV4-2 and TRBJ2-5; D is unclear. Germline V lookup: CDR1 LGHNA, CDR2 YNFKEQ. This CDR3 is built from 11 residues. Trimming took 5 bases from V and 0 from J, leaving 1 base between them. CDR3 sequence: CASSNQETQYF. CDR3 DNA: TGTGCCAGCAGCAACCAAGAGACCCAGTACTTC.

The chain employs TRBV13 and TRBJ2-7; D is possibly TRBD2 (5 bases). Trimming pared 5 bases from V and 6 bases from J, leaving 11 bases between. The CDR3 spans 12 residues. Germline V CDR1 and CDR2: PRHDT, FYEKMQ (reference sequence). The CDR3 DNA reads TGTGCCAGCAGCCCCGGCCGGGGCGAGCAGTACTTC. Translation gives CASSPGRGEQYF.

This clone was seen only once. The chain employs TRBV29-1 and TRBJ1-1; D is uncertain. Germline-derived CDR1 and CDR2 are SQVTM and ANQGSEA. This CDR3 spans 10 amino acids. V shed 4 bases and J shed 7 bases, with 7 bases lying between them. The CDR3 is CSVVTGEAFF. CDR3 bases: TGCAGCGTTGTCACGGGTGAAGCTTTCTTT.

The rearrangement uses TRBV4-1 and TRBJ2-1; D is uncertain. In germline, CDR1 is MGHRA, CDR2 YSYEKL. Between the trimmed V and J ends, which lost 5 bases and 5 bases, there was a span of 10 bases. The CDR3 contains 13 residues. Here the CDR3 reads CASSVRVHNEQFF. CDR3 nucleotide sequence: TGCGCCAGCAGCGTACGTGTGCACAATGAGCAGTTCTTC.

This chain uses TRBV4-2 with TRBJ2-5; TRBD2 agrees at 12 bases. The trim removed 0 bases at V and 1 base at J, leaving 0 bases unmatched. CDR1 is LGHNA, CDR2 YNFKEQ, per germline. CDR3 length equals 16 residues. In DNA form, the CDR3 reads TGTGCCAGCAGCCAAGAACTAGCGGGGGGCCAAGAGACCCAGTACTTC. The encoded protein is CASSQELAGGQETQYF.

A note on this clone: This specimen includes other DNA sequences encoding the same CDR3. The chain is built from TRBV30 and TRBJ2-2, with D uncertain. CDR3 length: 11 amino acids. Germline V lookup: CDR1 GTSNPN, CDR2 SVGIG (reference sequence). Trimming pared 3 bases from V and 4 bases from J, leaving 3 bases between. CDR3 protein: CAWSPTGELFF. The CDR3 region has the DNA TGTGCCTGGAGCCCCACCGGGGAGCTGTTTTTT.

This chain joins TRBV2 and TRBJ1-6; no definite D call. V lost 5 bases, J lost 5 bases, and 10 bases lay in between. Germline values: CDR1 SNHLY, CDR2 FYNNEI. The CDR3 is 14 residues long. In DNA, the CDR3 is TGTGCCAGCAGTTACGGGTGGGATAATTCACCCCTCCACTTT. Translating gives CASSYGWDNSPLHF.

The CDR3 spells CASRSWLNTEAFF. The CDR3 DNA sequence: TGTGCCAGTAGATCCTGGTTGAACACTGAAGCTTTCTTT. This chain links TRBV19 with TRBJ1-1; no clear D. Germline V lookup: CDR1 LNHDA, CDR2 SQIVND (reference sequence). The V end lost 6 bases, the J end lost 0 bases, and 8 bases lay between the germline ends. There are 13 residues in the CDR3. The whole variable domain, filled in from reference TRBV19 and TRBJ1-1, reads DGGITQSPKYLFRKEGQNVTLSCEQNLNHDAMYWYRQDPGQGLRLIYYSQIVNDFQKGDIAEGYSVSREKKESFPLTVTSAQKNPTAFYLCASRSWLNTEAFFGQGTRLTVV.

This clone was seen a handful of times. The rearrangement links TRBV29-1 to TRBJ1-1, with 7 bases that match TRBD1. The CDR3 spans 13 residues. Germline lookup yields CDR1 SQVTM and CDR2 ANQGSEA. V shed 6 bases and J 3 bases; nucleotides not matched to a gene: 7. CDR3 in amino acids: CSVPRQGDTEAFF. In nucleotides, the CDR3 is TGCAGCGTACCAAGACAGGGTGACACTGAAGCTTTCTTT.

The rearrangement joins TRBV5-6 to TRBJ2-7, with 9 positions matching TRBD1. The CDR3 totals 14 residues. J was trimmed by 1 base and V by 4 bases; bases with no gene match: 3. Per the germline V gene, CDR1 is SGHDT and CDR2 is YYEEEE. The CDR3 nucleotides read TGTGCCAGCAGCCAGGGGACAGGGTCCTACGAGCAGTACTTC. It is translated as CASSQGTGSYEQYF.

There are a few counts of this clone. The J gene is TRBJ2-2, the V gene TRBV29-1; a possible D gene is TRBD2 (5 bases). Trimming stripped 7 bases from V and 6 bases from J, with 15 bases between. The CDR3 is made up of 13 amino acids. Per germline, CDR1 SQVTM and CDR2 ANQGSEA. CDR3 in DNA: TGCAGCGGTGCCCTGTCGCGGGCCGGGGAGCTGTTTTTT. It specifies CSGALSRAGELFF.

In regard to this clone: Germline is not matched at one junction end, which may reflect a read error. This chain uses TRBV9 with TRBJ2-7, with 8 positions matching TRBD1. CDR1 and CDR2 from the germline V gene are SGDLS and YYNGEE. The CDR3 loop spans 11 amino acids. The chain's CDR3 is CASSSGQAIIF. In nucleotides, the CDR3 is TGTGCCAGCAGCTCGGGACAGGCCATTATATTC.

This clone was observed a few times. The V gene is TRBV7-9, the J gene TRBJ1-6; D call uncertain. CDR3 length equals 13 residues. V lost 7 bases to trimming and J lost 7 bases, with 11 bases between them. Germline V gives CDR1 SEHNR, CDR2 FQNEAQ (reference sequence). The CDR3 DNA reads as TGTGCCAGCACCGCGGCCACCAATTCACCCCTCCACTTT. Amino acid sequence: CASTAATNSPLHF.

The J gene is TRBJ2-2, the V gene TRBV5-1; possibly TRBD2 for D (6 bases). Germline V gene sequence: CDR1 SGHRS, CDR2 YFSETQ. V was shortened by 9 bases and J by 3 bases, with 12 bases between the two germline ends. CDR3 length: 13 residues. In nucleotides, the CDR3 is TGCGCCATCCAGGAGGGCGACACCGGGGAGCTGTTTTTT. Protein product: CAIQEGDTGELFF.

The V gene is TRBV13, the J gene TRBJ2-3, with TRBD2 identical over 10 bases. Germline V lookup: CDR1 PRHDT, CDR2 FYEKMQ (reference sequence). The trim removed 5 bases at V and 2 bases at J, leaving 7 bases unmatched. The CDR3 length is 16 residues. The CDR3 here is CASSPLTSGDTDTQYF. The CDR3 DNA follows: TGTGCCAGCAGCCCCCTAACTAGCGGGGACACAGATACGCAGTATTTT.

The chain uses TRBV7-2 and TRBJ2-2; D not resolved. There are 12 residues in the CDR3. Trimming stripped 4 bases from V and 5 bases from J, with 5 bases between. Germline-derived CDR1 and CDR2 are SGHTA and FQGNSA. The CDR3 sequence: CASSYHTGELFF. For the CDR3, the DNA is TGTGCCAGCAGCTATCATACCGGGGAGCTGTTTTTT.

This CDR3 reads CASSTGANYGYTF. The CDR3 bases are TGTGCCAGCAGTACAGGGGCTAACTATGGCTACACCTTC. The chain employs TRBV2 and TRBJ1-2; 7 bases fit TRBD1. The CDR3 has 13 residues. Germline V CDR1 and CDR2: SNHLY, FYNNEI. The junction had 0 bases not matched to a gene; V was cut back by 5 bases and J by 0 bases.

This chain joins TRBV2 and TRBJ2-7; 12 bases are shared with TRBD1. Unmatched junction bases numbered 9, after V lost 10 bases and J lost 5 bases. Germline CDR1 is SNHLY and CDR2 is FYNNEI. This CDR3 spans 14 amino acids. DNA of the CDR3: TGTGCCACCGTCACCGGGACAGGGGGCAACGAGCAGTACTTC. It encodes CATVTGTGGNEQYF.

The V and J genes are TRBV29-1 and TRBJ2-7; D is unresolved. The CDR3 extends over 11 amino acids. Trimming took off 4 bases at V and 4 bases at J, with 8 bases between the two ends. The germline V gene has CDR1 SQVTM and CDR2 ANQGSEA. The CDR3 protein is CSVASEYEQYF. In DNA, the CDR3 is TGCAGCGTTGCGTCAGAATACGAGCAGTACTTC.

The rearrangement joins TRBV25-1 to TRBJ2-4; D is unresolved. Trimming stripped 1 base from V and 14 bases from J, with 15 bases between. The CDR3 length is 13 residues. CDR1 and CDR2 from the germline V gene are MGHDK and SYGVNS. The CDR3 DNA follows: TGTGCCAGCAGTGAATTGGAAGGGCATAAGAAGTACTTC. It specifies CASSELEGHKKYF.

This clone was counted only a few times. This rearrangement joins TRBV13 to TRBJ2-3; TRBD2 matches 11 bases. CDR3 length: 20 amino acids. Losses at the gene ends were 5 bases for V and 0 bases for J; bases not matched to a gene: 16. Germline V gives CDR1 PRHDT, CDR2 FYEKMQ (reference sequence). CDR3 protein: CASSPTLGTSGERSTDTQYF. CDR3 in DNA: TGTGCCAGCAGCCCTACCCTAGGGACTAGCGGCGAAAGAAGCACAGATACGCAGTATTTT.

The chain uses TRBV30 and TRBJ1-1; D unresolved. The CDR3 consists of 13 residues. Germline V gene sequence: CDR1 GTSNPN, CDR2 SVGIG (reference sequence). Trimming stripped 8 bases from V and 1 base from J, with 14 bases between. The CDR3 DNA follows: TGTGCCACAACGCATACGACGAACACTGAAGCTTTCTTT. Amino acid sequence: CATTHTTNTEAFF.

This clone has a single count. In DNA form, the CDR3 reads TGTGCCAGTACCTATGGGACAGGGGGCGACTATGGCTACACCTTC. Amino acids: CASTYGTGGDYGYTF. The chain has TRBV19 and TRBJ1-2; TRBD1 aligns across 12 bases. Trimming at V came to 7 bases and at J to 3 bases, leaving 6 bases not matched to a gene. The CDR3 is made up of 15 amino acids. Germline V gene data show CDR1 as LNHDA and CDR2 as SQIVND (reference sequence).

This rearrangement joins TRBV15 to TRBJ1-5; D possibly corresponds to TRBD1 (5 bases). CDR1 is LNHNV and CDR2 is YYDKDF in the germline V gene (reference sequence). Trimming removed 5 bases from V and 2 bases from J, with 10 bases in between. The CDR3 is 14 residues long. CDR3 loop: CATSFRRGNQPQHF. The CDR3 DNA sequence: TGTGCCACCAGCTTCCGCAGGGGCAATCAGCCCCAGCATTTT. Filled out from reference TRBV15 and TRBJ1-5, the complete variable domain reads DAMVIQNPRYQVTQFGKPVTLSCSQTLNHNVMYWYQQKSSQAPKLLFHYYDKDFNNEADTPDNFQSRRPNTSFCFLDIRSPGLGDTAMYLCATSFRRGNQPQHFGDGTRLSIL.

The V call is TRBV27, the J call TRBJ1-6; 10 nucleotides line up with TRBD1. The junction had 5 bases not matched to a gene; V was cut back by 2 bases and J by 10 bases. CDR1 MNHEY and CDR2 SMNVEV come from the germline V gene (reference sequence). This CDR3 spans 15 amino acids. CDR3: CASSLKGTGVSPLHF. In DNA form, the CDR3 reads TGTGCCAGCAGTTTAAAGGGGACAGGGGTCTCACCCCTCCACTTT.

The CDR3 DNA reads as TGTGCCAGCAGTGAACTAGCGGGGGGGGCAGATACGCAGTATTTT. Amino acids: CASSELAGGADTQYF. J is TRBJ2-3 and V is TRBV6-1; TRBD2 matches at 12 bases. With 2 bases clipped from V and 4 bases from J, the junction kept 1 base outside the gene matches. The CDR3 extends over 15 amino acids. Germline CDR1 is MNHNS and CDR2 is SASEGT.

Worth noting for this clone: In the same sample, other DNA sequences code for this CDR3. The V call is TRBV2, the J call TRBJ1-2, with no clear D. Trimming shortened V by 3 bases and J by 9 bases, and 17 bases separated the two germline ends. CDR1 and CDR2 (germline): SNHLY, FYNNEI. The CDR3 extends over 14 amino acids. The CDR3 loop reads CASSDGQALMSYTF. The DNA of the CDR3 is TGTGCCAGCAGTGACGGGCAGGCCCTTATGAGCTACACCTTC.

V and J are TRBV29-1 and TRBJ2-3, with 7 nucleotides matching TRBD2. Germline trimming cut 7 bases from V and 2 bases from J; bases unmatched to any gene: 18. CDR3 length: 17 amino acids. Germline V gene data show CDR1 as SQVTM and CDR2 as ANQGSEA. The CDR3 sequence: CSAGLGGRNALTDTQYF. The DNA for the CDR3 is TGCAGCGCTGGGCTCGGGGGGAGAAATGCCCTCACAGATACGCAGTATTTT.

This clone was counted only a few times. The V and J genes are TRBV30 and TRBJ1-5; D not certain. Between the trimmed V and J ends, which lost 5 bases and 3 bases, there was a span of 5 bases. The CDR3 is 11 amino acids. Per the germline V gene, CDR1 is GTSNPN and CDR2 is SVGIG (reference sequence). The CDR3, as DNA: TGTGCCTGGGGGTACAATCAGCCCCAGCATTTT. It codes for CAWGYNQPQHF.